Following are 8 T cell receptor beta chains from one sample sequenced in a study of cytomegalovirus exposure and HLA in healthy donors. A multiplex PCR was run with 60 Vbeta primers and 13 Jbeta primers. This table comes from immunoSEQ multiplex PCR, and its TCRdb copy is limited to in-frame clones, with some not included. The data hold some 140,000 clones, with around 80% observed a single time. The sample comprised PBMCs. These TCRs come from a man between 35 and 55 years old in good health and CMV-seropositive.

This sequence joins TRBV5-5 and TRBJ2-7; 10 bases map to TRBD1. CDR1 and CDR2 (germline): SGHKS, YYEKEE (reference sequence). There are 14 residues in the CDR3. J lost 2 bases, V lost 9 bases, and 8 bases had no gene match. The CDR3 region has the DNA TGTGCCACCCAAATCGGACAGGGGGCCTACGAGCAGTACTTC. Protein sequence: CATQIGQGAYEQYF.

CDR3 bases: TGCAGTGCTAGAACTGCCTCACTCTACACCTTC. Translated, it gives CSARTASLYTF. The V call is TRBV20-1, the J call TRBJ1-2; D unresolved. There are 11 residues in the CDR3. Trimming removed 2 bases at V and 10 bases at J, with 11 bases between. The germline V gene encodes CDR1 DFQATT and CDR2 SNEGSKA (reference sequence).

The rearrangement joins TRBV30 to TRBJ1-4, with D possibly matching TRBD1 (5 bases). Germline V gives CDR1 GTSNPN, CDR2 SVGIG (reference sequence). Deletions cut 4 bases from V and 1 base from J, with 7 bases between. CDR3 length equals 13 residues. The CDR3 sequence is CAWKRGTNEKLFF. The CDR3 region has the DNA TGTGCCTGGAAAAGGGGAACTAATGAAAAACTGTTTTTT.

The rearrangement joins TRBV20-1 to TRBJ2-7; D is unclear. This CDR3 spans 11 amino acids. Germline loops: CDR1 DFQATT, CDR2 SNEGSKA (reference sequence). The ends were cut back, 3 bases at V and 2 bases at J, with 5 bases in the middle. CDR3 bases: TGCAGTGCTAGCCCCGCCTACGAGCAGTACTTC. Encoded protein: CSASPAYEQYF.

The V gene is TRBV15, the J gene TRBJ1-5; TRBD1 is a possible D gene (5 bases). Trimming pared 4 bases from V and 1 base from J, leaving 14 bases between. The CDR3 spans 16 residues. Germline V gene sequence: CDR1 LNHNV, CDR2 YYDKDF (reference sequence). The CDR3 loop reads CATSKSGGGSNQPQHF. The CDR3 DNA follows: TGTGCCACCAGCAAGTCGGGGGGTGGGAGCAATCAGCCCCAGCATTTT.

This clone has just a few counts. The chain joins TRBV18 to TRBJ2-1, with 10 bases fitting TRBD2. CDR3 length equals 15 residues. Per germline, CDR1 KGHSH and CDR2 LQKENI. V was pared by 3 bases and J by 6 bases, with 5 bases of the junction left unmatched. CDR3 in amino acids: CASSPGSGGGNEQFF. The CDR3 nucleotides read TGTGCCAGCTCACCCGGGAGCGGGGGGGGCAATGAGCAGTTCTTC.

This chain joins TRBV7-6 and TRBJ2-5, with D perhaps TRBD2 (9 bases). The CDR3 sequence is 15 residues long. Trimming removed 8 bases from V and 8 bases from J, with 24 bases in between. Germline V gene data show CDR1 as SGHVS and CDR2 as FNYEAQ. For the CDR3, the DNA is TGTGCCAGCGCCCTGGACAGGGAACTAGCGGGTACCCAGTACTTC. Amino acids: CASALDRELAGTQYF.

The chain is built from TRBV5-1 and TRBJ2-7; TRBD1 aligns across 8 bases. Germline V gene data show CDR1 as SGHRS and CDR2 as YFSETQ. Trimming cost V 4 bases and J 0 bases; bases outside gene matches: 9. The CDR3 has 16 amino acids. CDR3 nucleotides: TGCGCCAGCAGCAGTGTACCCGGGACAGGCTCCTACGAGCAGTACTTC. This translates into CASSSVPGTGSYEQYF.